This entry lists 28 T cell receptor beta chains sequenced from one sample in a study of immune heterogeneity within non-small cell lung tumors. Each sample used around 600 ng of genomic DNA from bulk tumor tissue. Far-apart biopsies, several per primary tumor, were taken during surgery. The cohort was untreated, with newly diagnosed non-small cell lung cancer undergoing curative surgery. Multiplex PCR was performed with 32 V and 13 J primers, and it amplified TCR beta CDR3. TCRdb reprocessed the multiplex PCR reads via MiXCR and lists one record per CDR3 protein. The sample holds roughly 12,000 distinct CDR3 sequences, around 22% seen once. The material sequenced was lung tumor tissue. These receptors were obtained from a man aged 60 to 75 with non-small cell lung cancer.

This clonotype is categorized as medium-sized. The chain uses TRBV12-3 or TRBV12-4 and TRBJ2-7, with 7 bases lining up with TRBD1. The CDR3 is made up of 12 amino acids. V lost 4 bases, J lost 4 bases, and 1 base stayed unmatched. The DNA for the CDR3 is TGTGCCAGCAGTTCACAGGGGTACGAGCAGTACTTC. It encodes CASSSQGYEQYF.

The rearrangement links TRBV6-4 to TRBJ1-6; unclear D gene. The CDR3 loop spans 13 amino acids. V lost 3 bases and J lost 14, with 14 bases in between. Germline CDR1 MRHNA, CDR2 SNTAGT. The DNA of the CDR3 is TGTGCCAGCAGTGAGGAACCAGCTTTTGCCCTCCACTTT. It is translated as CASSEEPAFALHF.

This chain links TRBV5-1 with TRBJ2-2; D is perhaps TRBD2 (8 bases). The V and J ends lost 4 bases and 6 bases respectively, with 19 bases between them. Germline assignment: CDR1 SGHRS and CDR2 YFSETQ. This CDR3 spans 16 amino acids. In DNA form, the CDR3 reads TGCGCCAGCAGCCCAGGGGGTAGCGGGATGGCCGGGGAGCTGTTTTTT. Translated: CASSPGGSGMAGELFF.

The chain joins TRBV2 to TRBJ2-1; 10 bases map to TRBD1. With 5 bases clipped from V and 13 bases from J, the junction kept 8 bases outside the gene matches. The germline gives CDR1 SNHLY, CDR2 FYNNEI. This CDR3 contains 13 residues. The CDR3 loop reads CASSYRDRGDQFF. CDR3 bases: TGTGCCAGCAGTTATAGGGACAGGGGCGATCAGTTCTTC.

The rearrangement uses TRBV20-1 and TRBJ2-5; possible D gene TRBD1, 6 bases. V lost 0 bases and J 2 bases, leaving 13 bases between the germline ends. In germline, CDR1 is DFQATT, CDR2 SNEGSKA (reference sequence). This CDR3 has 15 residues. The chain's CDR3 is CSARDMGTGQETQYF. In nucleotides, the CDR3 is TGCAGTGCTAGAGATATGGGTACAGGGCAAGAGACCCAGTACTTC.

A word on this clonotype: A much larger clone is a single base away; this may be a read error. The rearrangement joins TRBV27 to TRBJ1-1, with D maybe TRBD1 (6 bases). The CDR3 contains 15 residues. Germline assignment: CDR1 MNHEY and CDR2 SMNVEV (reference sequence). CDR3 in amino acids: CASSLGGGGGTESFF. The CDR3 DNA reads TGTGCCAGCAGTTTGGGGGGCGGGGGCGGGACTGAATCTTTCTTT.

The chain couples TRBV18 to TRBJ2-6, with D possibly TRBD1 on 6 matching bases. This CDR3 is built from 16 residues. CDR1 KGHSH and CDR2 LQKENI come from the germline V gene. Trimming stripped 3 bases from V and 1 base from J, with 10 bases between. CDR3 bases: TGTGCCAGCTCACCTCAGGGGCGATCTGGGGCCAACGTCCTGACTTTC. Translating gives CASSPQGRSGANVLTF.

This clonotype is medium-sized by share. The rearrangement joins TRBV6-6 to TRBJ2-3; 7 nucleotides agree with TRBD1. The CDR3 spans 17 residues. The germline gives CDR1 MNHNY, CDR2 SVGAGI (reference sequence). V shed 2 bases and J 4 bases; nucleotides not matched to a gene: 12. For the CDR3, the DNA is TGTGCCAGCAGTTACCCCTACAGGGGTTCCTTGGCAGATACGCAGTATTTT. This gives the protein CASSYPYRGSLADTQYF.

The chain recombines TRBV20-1 with TRBJ2-3; 7 bases are shared with TRBD2. Germline trimming cut 5 bases from V and 4 bases from J; bases unmatched to any gene: 12. From germline, CDR1 is DFQATT and CDR2 SNEGSKA (reference sequence). The CDR3 extends over 15 amino acids. The CDR3 nucleotides are TGCAGTGCTGCCCCGAGCAGCGGGATAGCAGATACGCAGTATTTT. Translating gives CSAAPSSGIADTQYF.

This clonotype was counted a few times. This rearrangement joins TRBV28 to TRBJ2-5, with no clear D. The CDR3 has 14 residues. CDR1 MDHEN and CDR2 SYDVKM come from the germline V gene. Trimming cost V 3 bases and J 5 bases, with 13 bases left between them. CDR3 nucleotide sequence: TGTGCCAGCAGTTTCTTGGGTCCGCTCGAGACCCAGTACTTC. Protein product: CASSFLGPLETQYF.

This clonotype was observed a handful of times. This rearrangement joins TRBV7-9 to TRBJ1-2; D might be TRBD1 (6 bases). Germline V gene data show CDR1 as SEHNR and CDR2 as FQNEAQ (reference sequence). The V and J ends lost 2 bases and 3 bases respectively, with 19 bases between them. This CDR3 has 17 amino acids. The CDR3 protein is CASSLIGLRGRDYGYTF. The CDR3 DNA follows: TGTGCCAGCAGCTTAATCGGGTTACGGGGGCGCGACTATGGCTACACCTTC.

Remarks on this clonotype: This clone may be a read error of a much larger clone one base away. This sequence joins TRBV2 and TRBJ1-1; no clear D gene. This CDR3 is 14 amino acids long. The V gene's germline CDR1 is SNHLY and CDR2 FYNNEI. Here the CDR3 reads CASSARPMNTEDFF. The CDR3 DNA is TGTGCCAGCAGTGCAAGGCCTATGAACACTGAAGATTTCTTT.

About this clonotype itself: One junction end disagrees with the germline gene, perhaps due to a read error. This chain links TRBV27 with TRBJ2-3; D perhaps matches TRBD2 (6 bases). The germline CDR1 and CDR2 sequences are MNHEY and SMNVEV (reference sequence). The CDR3 covers 15 residues. CDR3 sequence reads: CASSLPGSDADTKYF. In nucleotides, the CDR3 is TGTGCCAGCAGTTTACCCGGGAGTGATGCAGATACGAAGTATTTT.

Within the sample, this clonotype is medium-sized. V is TRBV14 and J is TRBJ1-4; D is uncertain. Germline CDR1 is SGHDN and CDR2 is FVKESK. The V and J ends lost 0 bases and 5 bases respectively, with 7 bases between them. The CDR3 loop spans 14 amino acids. Here the CDR3 DNA reads TGTGCCAGCAGCCAAGACTTCCAGAATGAAAAACTGTTTTTT. Protein sequence: CASSQDFQNEKLFF.

This clonotype qualifies as medium-sized. V usage is TRBV7-8 and J usage is TRBJ1-5; 7 nucleotides agree with TRBD1. The CDR3 consists of 15 residues. V lost 0 bases and J lost 7; bases outside the gene matches: 6. Germline assignment: CDR1 SGHVS and CDR2 FQNEAQ. The CDR3 here is CASSLAGTVGQPQHF. CDR3 in DNA: TGTGCCAGCAGCTTAGCCGGGACAGTGGGGCAGCCCCAGCATTTT.

This clonotype was seen a handful of times. The gene calls are TRBV30 and TRBJ1-3; TRBD1 might be the D (5 bases). V was clipped by 3 bases and J by 3 bases, with 9 bases between them. Germline V lookup: CDR1 GTSNPN, CDR2 SVGIG (reference sequence). The CDR3 runs to 13 residues. The CDR3 spells CAWSPGSGNTIYF. The DNA for the CDR3 is TGTGCCTGGAGCCCAGGGAGTGGAAACACCATATATTTT.

As regards this clonotype: Being one base from a much bigger clone, this may be a read error. The chain joins TRBV7-6 to TRBJ2-7; D gene unclear. Trimming took 7 bases from V and 0 from J, leaving 19 bases between them. CDR1 is SGHVS, CDR2 FNYEAQ, per germline. This CDR3 region has 16 residues. DNA for the CDR3: TGTGCCAGCAACCCGATGGTCGGGTCGAGCTCCTACGAGCAGTACTTC. Translation: CASNPMVGSSSYEQYF.

The chain couples TRBV7-2 to TRBJ2-1; D gene unclear. The CDR3 contains 12 residues. The ends were cut back, 5 bases at V and 8 bases at J, with 10 bases in the middle. The germline CDR1 and CDR2 sequences are SGHTA and FQGNSA. The CDR3 is CASSHEWDEQFF. CDR3 bases: TGTGCCAGCAGCCACGAGTGGGATGAGCAGTTCTTC.

This clonotype was counted a few times. This sequence joins TRBV25-1 and TRBJ2-1; D uncertain. The CDR3 totals 13 residues. CDR1 and CDR2 (germline): MGHDK, SYGVNS. The V and J ends lost 4 bases and 9 bases respectively, with 13 bases between them. Here the CDR3 DNA reads TGTGCCAGCAGTGCTAGTCTGGTCTCTGAGCAGTTCTTC. Encoded protein: CASSASLVSEQFF.

CDR3 region: CSARGLAGGVLDEQYF. DNA of the CDR3: TGCAGTGCTAGAGGCCTAGCGGGAGGGGTCCTTGACGAGCAGTACTTC. This chain uses TRBV20-1 with TRBJ2-7; 12 bases map to TRBD2. The CDR3 totals 16 residues. The germline V gene encodes CDR1 DFQATT and CDR2 SNEGSKA (reference sequence). V gave up 1 base and J gave up 5 bases; unmatched junction bases: 9.

Only a few counts were recorded for this clonotype. This sequence joins TRBV9 and TRBJ2-6; the D gene is possibly TRBD2 (5 bases). Germline CDR1 SGDLS, CDR2 YYNGEE. The CDR3 contains 17 residues. With 0 bases removed from V and 0 bases from J, the gap between germline ends came to 10 bases. The CDR3 region is CASSVAAVSSGANVLTF. The CDR3, as DNA: TGTGCCAGCAGCGTAGCAGCGGTTAGCTCTGGGGCCAACGTCCTGACTTTC.

This clonotype was seen only a few times. V gene TRBV29-1 combines with J gene TRBJ2-1, with 7 bases that match TRBD2. With V trimmed by 5 bases and J by 3 bases, 4 bases remained unmatched. The germline V gene has CDR1 SQVTM and CDR2 ANQGSEA. This CDR3 is built from 13 residues. The CDR3 DNA follows: TGCAGCGTTCCTGGACTAGACTACAATGAGCAGTTCTTC. This translates into CSVPGLDYNEQFF.

The gene calls are TRBV5-1 and TRBJ2-7; the match to TRBD1 covers 10 bases. With 0 bases clipped from V and 0 bases from J, the junction kept 3 bases outside the gene matches. Germline-derived CDR1 and CDR2 are SGHRS and YFSETQ. This CDR3 is built from 16 residues. In DNA form, the CDR3 reads TGCGCCAGCAGCTTGGTGGGACAGGGGAGCTCCTACGAGCAGTACTTC. This gives the protein CASSLVGQGSSYEQYF.

Concerning this clonotype: Possible read error: a much larger clone is one base away. This sequence joins TRBV12-3 or TRBV12-4 and TRBJ2-3; no reliable D call. The CDR3 sequence is 13 residues long. The V gene lost 5 bases and the J gene lost 0 bases, with 6 bases spanning the gap. In DNA, the CDR3 is TGTGCCAGCAGTCCAACCAGCACAGATACGCAGTATTTT. It yields the protein CASSPTSTDTQYF.

This clonotype was observed at least ten times. This chain joins TRBV18 and TRBJ2-3; D is perhaps TRBD1 or TRBD2 (5 bases each). V gave up 3 bases and J gave up 4 bases, with 8 bases separating them. Germline assignment: CDR1 KGHSH and CDR2 LQKENI. The CDR3 sequence is 13 residues long. In nucleotides, the CDR3 is TGTGCCAGCTCACCCGGGGACGCAGATACGCAGTATTTT. Translation gives CASSPGDADTQYF.

The table lists this clonotype with a few counts. The chain uses TRBV2 and TRBJ2-2; 9 bases map to TRBD2. Germline loops: CDR1 SNHLY, CDR2 FYNNEI. The CDR3 sequence is 19 residues long. V shed 7 bases, J shed 0 bases, and the junction held 15 bases outside the gene matches. The CDR3 bases are TGTGCCAGCACCCAAGGGCCTAGCGGGACTTTATCGAACACCGGGGAGCTGTTTTTT. This translates into CASTQGPSGTLSNTGELFF.

This clonotype is labeled medium-sized (0.01 to 0.1%). The chain recombines TRBV10-3 with TRBJ1-4, with 9 bases lining up with TRBD1. Germline V lookup: CDR1 ENHRY, CDR2 SYGVKD. This CDR3 is built from 15 residues. The junction had 3 bases not matched to a gene; V was cut back by 3 bases and J by 4 bases. For the CDR3, the DNA is TGTGCCATCAGTGACCCGGGACAGGGTAATGAAAAACTGTTTTTT. Translation: CAISDPGQGNEKLFF.

The chain uses TRBV3-1 and TRBJ2-7; weak D call: TRBD2 (6 bases). The CDR3 length is 15 residues. In germline, CDR1 is LGHDT, CDR2 YNNKEL (reference sequence). The V end lost 6 bases, the J end lost 4 bases, and 19 bases lay between the germline ends. CDR3 loop: CASSLAGTARYEQYF. The CDR3 nucleotides are TGTGCCAGCAGTCTCGCCGGGACTGCCAGATACGAGCAGTACTTC.